These 18 T cell receptor beta chains share one sample of origin, sequenced in a study of blood T cell repertoires in COVID-19. The table came from immunoSEQ multiplex PCR; TCRdb's copy has only in-frame clones and leaves some out. The sample consists of under 110,000 clones, 85% to 95% of them appearing once. Sequencing was done on a sample of peripheral blood. The receptors derive from a man aged 45-65 years with active COVID-19.

This chain joins TRBV19 and TRBJ1-3, with D maybe TRBD1 (5 bases). This CDR3 is built from 15 residues. With 5 bases removed from V and 0 bases from J, the gap between germline ends came to 11 bases. The germline V gene has CDR1 LNHDA and CDR2 SQIVND (reference sequence). The CDR3 here is CASSPSGGSGNTIYF. CDR3 in DNA: TGTGCCAGTAGTCCCTCCGGGGGCTCTGGAAACACCATATATTTT.

This chain uses TRBV19 with TRBJ1-4; 8 nucleotides agree with TRBD1. This CDR3 comprises 13 residues. Germline CDR1 reads LNHDA; CDR2 reads SQIVND (reference sequence). The trim removed 5 bases at V and 16 bases at J, leaving 12 bases unmatched. The DNA for the CDR3 is TGTGCCAGTAGTGACCGAGCCGGGACAGGTCCGTTTTTT. It codes for CASSDRAGTGPFF.

This chain joins TRBV2 and TRBJ1-1; TRBD1 might be the D (6 bases). CDR3 length: 12 amino acids. CDR1 is SNHLY, CDR2 FYNNEI, per germline. The V gene lost 6 bases and the J gene lost 5 bases, with 10 bases spanning the gap. In DNA, the CDR3 is TGTGCCAGCAGAAGGCAGGGGACTGAAGCTTTCTTT. Translating gives CASRRQGTEAFF. The full variable domain, rest sourced from reference TRBV2 and TRBJ1-1, is EPEVTQTPSHQVTQMGQEVILRCVPISNHLYFYWYRQILGQKVEFLVSFYNNEISEKSEIFDDQFSVERPDGSNFTLKIRSTKLEDSAMYFCASRRQGTEAFFGQGTRLTVV.

A few counts support this clone. The gene calls are TRBV5-4 and TRBJ1-2; 12 nucleotides align to TRBD1. J was trimmed by 5 bases and V by 4 bases; bases with no gene match: 9. The CDR3 runs 16 residues. Germline assignment: CDR1 SGHNT and CDR2 YYREEE (reference sequence). The CDR3 reads CASSPGTGGAVYGYTF. The CDR3 nucleotides read TGTGCCAGCAGCCCCGGGACAGGGGGCGCCGTGTATGGCTACACCTTC.

The chain carries TRBV7-2 and TRBJ1-2, with a weak D call TRBD1 (5 bases). The germline V gene encodes CDR1 SGHTA and CDR2 FQGNSA. The CDR3 runs to 17 residues. Deletions cut 1 base from V and 8 bases from J, with 23 bases between. CDR3 sequence: CASSLEPGGGYVGGYTF. The CDR3 region has the DNA TGTGCCAGCAGCTTAGAGCCCGGGGGGGGGTATGTAGGCGGCTACACCTTC.

J is TRBJ2-6 and V is TRBV19; 8 bases agree with TRBD1. Germline CDR1 reads LNHDA; CDR2 reads SQIVND (reference sequence). The CDR3 is 15 residues long. After removal of 5 bases from V and 3 bases from J, the junction contained 3 bases not matched to a gene. The CDR3 spells CASSSGGFGANVLTF. The CDR3 nucleotides read TGTGCCAGTAGTTCAGGGGGCTTTGGGGCCAACGTCCTGACTTTC.

V and J are TRBV7-8 and TRBJ1-1; no clear D. Germline V lookup: CDR1 SGHVS, CDR2 FQNEAQ. The V gene lost 1 base and the J gene lost 0 bases, with 6 bases spanning the gap. The CDR3 length is 14 residues. CDR3 residues: CASSLGPMNTEAFF. The CDR3 nucleotides are TGTGCCAGCAGCTTAGGGCCGATGAACACTGAAGCTTTCTTT.

The rearrangement links TRBV24-1 to TRBJ1-4; 9 bases match TRBD1. Germline loops: CDR1 KGHDR, CDR2 SFDVKD. This CDR3 spans 16 amino acids. V lost 10 bases and J lost 6; bases outside the gene matches: 14. DNA for the CDR3: TGTGCCACAACCCTTACAGGGACAGGGATAGATGAAAAACTGTTTTTT. It is translated as CATTLTGTGIDEKLFF.

This clone came up once. This rearrangement joins TRBV7-9 to TRBJ1-1, with 8 bases aligning to TRBD1. CDR1 and CDR2 (germline): SEHNR, FQNEAQ (reference sequence). This CDR3 contains 16 residues. J was trimmed by 0 bases and V by 3 bases; bases with no gene match: 6. The CDR3 loop is CASSFGQGGVNTEAFF. In nucleotides, the CDR3 is TGTGCCAGCAGCTTCGGACAGGGAGGAGTGAACACTGAAGCTTTCTTT. The full variable domain, completed using reference TRBV7-9 and TRBJ1-1, is DTGVSQNPRHKITKRGQNVTFRCDPISEHNRLYWYRQTLGQGPEFLTYFQNEAQLEKSRLLSDRFSAERPKGSFSTLEIQRTEQGDSAMYLCASSFGQGGVNTEAFFGQGTRLTVV.

V and J are TRBV7-6 and TRBJ2-1; possibly TRBD2 for D (5 bases). Germline assignment: CDR1 SGHVS and CDR2 FNYEAQ. V was clipped by 5 bases and J by 8 bases, with 19 bases between them. This CDR3 comprises 15 residues. CDR3 sequence (DNA): TGTGCCAGCAGCCGAGCCCTGGTGGGGAGCCATGAGCAGTTCTTC. As protein: CASSRALVGSHEQFF.

The chain has TRBV19 and TRBJ1-1; 7 bases are shared with TRBD1. The CDR3 is 13 amino acids. V shed 11 bases, J shed 4 bases, and the junction held 10 bases outside the gene matches. Germline CDR1 reads LNHDA; CDR2 reads SQIVND (reference sequence). The CDR3 reads CACRQGRGTEAFF. The CDR3 DNA reads as TGTGCCTGCCGACAGGGAAGAGGCACTGAAGCTTTCTTT.

The CDR3 spells CASSISTVTLNTEAFF. Here the CDR3 DNA reads TGTGCCAGTAGTATCTCCACAGTGACCTTGAACACTGAAGCTTTCTTT. The chain links TRBV19 to TRBJ1-1; D is uncertain. Germline V lookup: CDR1 LNHDA, CDR2 SQIVND (reference sequence). Trimming stripped 3 bases from V and 0 bases from J, with 14 bases between. This CDR3 is built from 16 residues.

The chain carries TRBV5-4 and TRBJ1-6; weak D call: TRBD1 (5 bases). Trimming pared 4 bases from V and 7 bases from J, leaving 12 bases between. The germline CDR1 and CDR2 sequences are SGHNT and YYREEE (reference sequence). The CDR3 spans 14 residues. In nucleotides, the CDR3 is TGTGCCAGCAGCCCCTCGCAGGGCAATTCACCCCTCCACTTT. This sequence encodes CASSPSQGNSPLHF.

CDR3 amino acids: CASSNRVTGYETQYF. Here the CDR3 DNA reads TGTGCCAGCTCCAACAGGGTAACGGGTTATGAGACCCAGTACTTC. V gene TRBV2 combines with J gene TRBJ2-5, with D maybe TRBD1 (6 bases). V lost 8 bases and J 5 bases, leaving 21 bases between the germline ends. Germline V lookup: CDR1 SNHLY, CDR2 FYNNEI. This CDR3 comprises 15 residues.

V usage is TRBV7-2 and J usage is TRBJ2-7; no clear D gene. This CDR3 spans 11 amino acids. CDR1 and CDR2 (germline): SGHTA, FQGNSA. V shed 5 bases and J shed 3 bases, with 5 bases lying between them. The DNA of the CDR3 is TGTGCCAGCAGCCCGAGCTACGAGCAGTACTTC. This encodes CASSPSYEQYF.

The chain employs TRBV5-6 and TRBJ2-5, with 12 bases fitting TRBD1. V shed 3 bases, J shed 7 bases, and the junction held 7 bases outside the gene matches. Germline V gives CDR1 SGHDT, CDR2 YYEEEE. This CDR3 comprises 15 residues. The CDR3 DNA is TGTGCCAGCAGCTGGGGGACAGGGGGCGGCGGGACCCAGTACTTC. Amino acid sequence: CASSWGTGGGGTQYF. The full variable domain, completed using reference TRBV5-6 and TRBJ2-5, is DAGVTQSPTHLIKTRGQQVTLRCSPKSGHDTVSWYQQALGQGPQFIFQYYEEEERQRGNFPDRFSGHQFPNYSSELNVNALLLGDSALYLCASSWGTGGGGTQYFGPGTRLLVL.

This chain connects TRBV19 to TRBJ1-2; no clear D gene. The CDR3 has 12 amino acids. Germline V CDR1 and CDR2: LNHDA, SQIVND (reference sequence). V was pared by 4 bases and J by 6 bases, with 9 bases between. The CDR3 DNA reads TGTGCCAGTAGTACCAGACAAGATGGCTACACCTTC. Residues: CASSTRQDGYTF.

The CDR3 nucleotides read TGTGCCAGCTCACAACGGGACAGGCCCGTGAACACTGAAGCTTTCTTT. It codes for CASSQRDRPVNTEAFF. The V call is TRBV18, the J call TRBJ1-1; TRBD1 matches at 8 bases. V lost 4 bases and J lost 0; bases outside the gene matches: 7. The CDR3 loop spans 16 amino acids. CDR1 is KGHSH, CDR2 LQKENI, per germline.